Listed below are T cell receptor beta chains from one sample, sequenced in a study of identical twins. TCRdb used MiXCR to reprocess the 5' RACE reads, holding one entry per CDR3 protein. The sample shows more than 650,000 distinct CDR3 sequences, roughly 6% of them seen only once. Material: naive T cells sorted from blood. Source of these receptors: a man aged 18 to 29 in good health. Each CDR3 is given with its conserved first and last residue. D genes are given only for firm matches. Expanded clones are given a class, and other clones once, few, many or no size at all.

J gene,V gene,CDR3 length,D gene,clone size,CDR3 DNA,CDR3 protein
TRBJ2-1,TRBV5-5,17,TRBD1,few,TGTGCCAGCAGCTCGTCAACCCCGGGACAGGGATACAATGAGCAGTTCTTC,CASSSSTPGQGYNEQFF
TRBJ2-1,TRBV27,16,TRBD2,many,TGTGCCAGCAGGACCCATCTAGCGGGAAAGATTAGTGAGCAGTTCTTC,CASRTHLAGKISEQFF
TRBJ2-1,TRBV5-1,15,TRBD1,many,TGCGCCAGCAGCTTGGTAGGACAGGTTAGCAATGAGCAGTTCTTC,CASSLVGQVSNEQFF
TRBJ2-2,TRBV7-9,15,.,few,TGTGCCAGCAGCGGCCAAAGGGGATACACCGGGGAGCTGTTTTTT,CASSGQRGYTGELFF
TRBJ1-2,TRBV27,13,.,.,TGTGCCAGCAGTTTAGCAGGGGTAATCGGCTACACCTTC,CASSLAGVIGYTF
TRBJ2-1,TRBV7-9,17,TRBD2,.,TGTGCCAGCAGCTCGCGACTAGCGGGAGGGCCGGGCTATGAGCAGTTCTTC,CASSSRLAGGPGYEQFF
TRBJ1-4,TRBV12-3/TRBV12-4,10,.,many,TGTGCCAGCGGAAATGAAAAACTGTTTTTT,CASGNEKLFF
TRBJ2-3,TRBV7-2,14,.,.,TGTGCCAGCAGCCCGCGTTCCCCCGCAGATACGCAGTATTTT,CASSPRSPADTQYF
TRBJ1-1,TRBV4-1,13,.,.,TGCGCCAGCAGCCAAGTAGAATCGAGTGAAGCTTTCTTT,CASSQVESSEAFF
TRBJ1-2,TRBV3-1,11,.,.,TGTGCCAGCAGCCGAGGCAATGGCTACACCTTC,CASSRGNGYTF
TRBJ2-1,TRBV12-3/TRBV12-4,15,.,many,TGTGCCAGCAGTTTACGATTGCCAGGGAGGTATGAGCAGTTCTTC,CASSLRLPGRYEQFF
TRBJ2-5,TRBV7-8,16,.,.,TGTGCCAGCAGCTTAATGGGTCCGTCAGGTCAAGAGACCCAGTACTTC,CASSLMGPSGQETQYF
TRBJ2-5,TRBV27,16,.,.,TGTGCCAGCAGTTTAATGTCGGGAATTGATGGAGAGACCCAGTACTTC,CASSLMSGIDGETQYF
TRBJ2-1,TRBV7-2,16,TRBD2,.,TGTGCCAGCAGCTTAGTTGGCGGGAGGGCCTCCAATGAGCAGTTCTTC,CASSLVGGRASNEQFF
TRBJ2-3,TRBV7-9,15,TRBD2,.,TGTGCCAGCAGCCAACTAGCGGGGCTCACAGATACGCAGTATTTT,CASSQLAGLTDTQYF
TRBJ1-5,TRBV19,14,.,few,TGTGCCAGTAGTACTACTTTAATGGATCAGCCCCAGCATTTT,CASSTTLMDQPQHF
TRBJ2-3,TRBV9,21,TRBD2,many,TGTGCCAGCAGCTTCTCCGTCGGGACCGGGACTAGCGGGAGTGGCGCAGATACGCAGTATTTT,CASSFSVGTGTSGSGADTQYF
TRBJ2-1,TRBV10-3,15,TRBD1,many,TGTGCCACCGACGACCCGGGACAGGGAGGAGATGAGCAGTTCTTC,CATDDPGQGGDEQFF
TRBJ2-7,TRBV25-1,13,.,many,TGTGCCAGCGAACGCGGCTCGGGATACGAGCAGTACTTC,CASERGSGYEQYF
TRBJ2-5,TRBV20-1,13,.,many,TGCAGTGCTAGACCTGGAGTAGTGGAGACCCAGTACTTC,CSARPGVVETQYF
TRBJ2-5,TRBV6-2/TRBV6-3,16,TRBD2,.,TGTGCCAGCAGTTACTCGAACGGGAGGGCCTGGGAGACCCAGTACTTC,CASSYSNGRAWETQYF
TRBJ2-2,TRBV6-5,13,.,few,TGTGCCAGCAGTTACTCCATCTGGGGGGAGCTGTTTTTT,CASSYSIWGELFF
TRBJ2-7,TRBV15,17,.,many,TGTGCCACCAGCAGAGATTTGCGATCTACAGGCGGCTACGAGCAGTACTTC,CATSRDLRSTGGYEQYF
TRBJ1-4,TRBV3-1,14,.,.,TGTGCCAGCAGCCACAGGGGAGCTAATGAAAAACTGTTTTTT,CASSHRGANEKLFF
TRBJ2-7,TRBV27,16,.,.,TGTGCCAGCAGTCCGCGACTAGGCCCTTCCTCCCGCGAGCAGTACTTC,CASSPRLGPSSREQYF
TRBJ2-7,TRBV20-1,13,.,many,TGCAGTGCTAGAGATACCGCGGCCCACGAGCAGTACTTC,CSARDTAAHEQYF
TRBJ1-3,TRBV12-3/TRBV12-4,14,.,many,TGTGCCAGCAGTTCGAGCTATCCTGGAAACACCATATATTTT,CASSSSYPGNTIYF
TRBJ2-7,TRBV27,17,TRBD2,many,TGTGCCAGCAGTTTATCGCGAGTGGGAGGGTATTACGCCGAGCAGTACTTC,CASSLSRVGGYYAEQYF
TRBJ1-2,TRBV5-6,13,.,many,TGTGCCAGCAGCCGGAGCAGTTTCTATGGCTACACCTTC,CASSRSSFYGYTF
TRBJ2-7,TRBV20-1,17,.,few,TGCAGTGCGGAAAACAGGGGGGACTACGGAACAAACTACGAGCAGTACTTC,CSAENRGDYGTNYEQYF
TRBJ1-2,TRBV6-1,15,TRBD1,.,TGTGCCAGCAGGTCAATGGGACAGCCAAACTATGGCTACACCTTC,CASRSMGQPNYGYTF
TRBJ2-1,TRBV30,11,.,many,TGTGCCTGGAAGGTAGCCAATGAGCAGTTCTTC,CAWKVANEQFF
TRBJ2-5,TRBV6-2/TRBV6-3,17,TRBD2,few,TGTGCCAGCAGTTACTCGATCAGAGCGGGACTCCAAGAGACCCAGTACTTC,CASSYSIRAGLQETQYF
TRBJ1-1,TRBV29-1,15,TRBD1,many,TGCAGCGTTGAAGGGGATTGGACAGGGGGTAGAGAAGCTTTCTTT,CSVEGDWTGGREAFF
TRBJ1-2,TRBV14,13,.,few,TGTGCCAGCAGCCCGGCACTTAACTATGGCTACACCTTC,CASSPALNYGYTF
TRBJ1-5,TRBV4-3,15,.,many,TGCGCCAGCAGCCAAGACCGGGACGGGAATCAGCCCCAGCATTTT,CASSQDRDGNQPQHF
TRBJ2-3,TRBV4-2,16,TRBD2,few,TGTGCCAGCAGCCCCCTTCCAAGCGGGAGTCGAGATACGCAGTATTTT,CASSPLPSGSRDTQYF
TRBJ2-3,TRBV4-3,17,TRBD2,few,TGCGCCAGCAGCCAAGAGGCGGTGTGGACGGGGGGGGATACGCAGTATTTT,CASSQEAVWTGGDTQYF
TRBJ2-3,TRBV4-3,13,.,many,TGCGCCAGCCGAAGCGCCGGCACAGATACGCAGTATTTT,CASRSAGTDTQYF
TRBJ2-5,TRBV6-2/TRBV6-3,14,.,many,TGTGCCAGCAGAAACTCGCTGTGGAGGGAGACCCAGTACTTC,CASRNSLWRETQYF
TRBJ2-7,TRBV5-1,14,TRBD2,.,TGCGCCAGCAGCCCTAGCGGGAGACCCCACGAGCAGTACTTC,CASSPSGRPHEQYF
TRBJ2-2,TRBV12-3/TRBV12-4,14,.,many,TGTGCCAGCAGTTTAGCGGGGTGGGCCGGGGAGCTGTTTTTT,CASSLAGWAGELFF